These 2 T cell receptor beta chains share one sample of origin, sequenced in a study of T cells after yellow fever vaccination. TCRdb redid the calling of the 5' RACE reads with MiXCR, one entry per CDR3 protein. The table shows about 75,000 distinct CDR3 sequences, with around 7.1% occurring only once. This material consisted of CD8+ T cells sorted from PBMCs, taken 10 days after the first yellow fever vaccination. Receptor source: a man aged 18-30 years who received the YFV17D yellow fever vaccine.

Many counts were recorded for this clonotype. The V and J genes are TRBV7-2 and TRBJ2-1, with D tentatively TRBD1 or TRBD2 (5 bases each). The germline V gene has CDR1 SGHTA and CDR2 FQGNSA. The CDR3 spans 16 residues. Trimming cost V 5 bases and J 4 bases, with 18 bases left between them. In DNA form, the CDR3 reads TGTGCCAGCAGCCCGACCCTTAGGGGCGGGTACAATGAGCAGTTCTTC. It is translated as CASSPTLRGGYNEQFF.

This clonotype was detected many times. The rearrangement links TRBV7-2 to TRBJ1-2, with D possibly matching TRBD1 (5 bases). CDR1 and CDR2 (germline): SGHTA, FQGNSA. The CDR3 totals 16 residues. The ends were cut back, 5 bases at V and 4 bases at J, with 20 bases in the middle. The CDR3 nucleotides read TGTGCCAGCAGCCGGGAGGTGGGGGTCTCCAGCTATGGCTACACCTTC. It codes for CASSREVGVSSYGYTF.